This T cell receptor beta chain derives from a study of cytomegalovirus exposure and HLA in healthy donors. Study-wide results and limits: Rare sequences made up most TCRs, while some public TCRs were found in many donors. Reported performance of the classifier showed diagnosis of cytomegalovirus status with high specificity and sensitivity. TCR beta chains numbering some 160 were designated cytomegalovirus-associated.

Amplification used 60 Vbeta primers and 13 Jbeta primers. Clones were read by immunoSEQ multiplex PCR, and TCRdb kept only the in-frame ones, dropping some. The profile covers 150,000 to 200,000 clones, with about 13% appearing a single time and about 8% taken by the ten largest. The CDR3 has 15 amino acids. In germline, CDR1 is LNHNV, CDR2 YYDKDF (reference sequence). The junction had 9 bases not matched to a gene; V was cut back by 7 bases and J by 4 bases. This clone was detected only a few times. Its specificity is not known. This clonotype was obtained from a middle-aged man in good health and CMV-seropositive. The V call is TRBV15, the J call TRBJ2-1; 8 bases fit TRBD2. Sequencing used PBMCs. Here the CDR3 DNA reads TGTGCCACCAAACTCGGGGGGGCGAGTTACAATGAGCAGTTCTTC. It is translated as CATKLGGASYNEQFF. Full variable domain (missing parts from reference TRBV15 and TRBJ2-1): DAMVIQNPRYQVTQFGKPVTLSCSQTLNHNVMYWYQQKSSQAPKLLFHYYDKDFNNEADTPDNFQSRRPNTSFCFLDIRSPGLGDTAMYLCATKLGGASYNEQFFGPGTRLTVL.